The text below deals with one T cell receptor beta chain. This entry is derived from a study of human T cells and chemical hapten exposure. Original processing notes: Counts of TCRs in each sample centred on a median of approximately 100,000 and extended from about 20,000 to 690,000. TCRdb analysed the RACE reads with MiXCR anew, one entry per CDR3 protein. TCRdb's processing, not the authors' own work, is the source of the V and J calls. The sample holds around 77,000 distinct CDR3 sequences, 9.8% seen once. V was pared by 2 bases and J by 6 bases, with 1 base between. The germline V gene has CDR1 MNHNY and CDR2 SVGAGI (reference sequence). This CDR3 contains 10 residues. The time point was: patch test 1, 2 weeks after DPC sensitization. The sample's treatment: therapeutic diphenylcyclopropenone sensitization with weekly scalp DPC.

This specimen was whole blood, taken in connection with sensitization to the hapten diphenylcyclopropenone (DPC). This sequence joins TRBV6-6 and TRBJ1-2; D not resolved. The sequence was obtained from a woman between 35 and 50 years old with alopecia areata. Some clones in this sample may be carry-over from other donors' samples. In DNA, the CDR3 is TGTGCCAGCAGTTACGATGGCTACACCTTC. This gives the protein CASSYDGYTF.